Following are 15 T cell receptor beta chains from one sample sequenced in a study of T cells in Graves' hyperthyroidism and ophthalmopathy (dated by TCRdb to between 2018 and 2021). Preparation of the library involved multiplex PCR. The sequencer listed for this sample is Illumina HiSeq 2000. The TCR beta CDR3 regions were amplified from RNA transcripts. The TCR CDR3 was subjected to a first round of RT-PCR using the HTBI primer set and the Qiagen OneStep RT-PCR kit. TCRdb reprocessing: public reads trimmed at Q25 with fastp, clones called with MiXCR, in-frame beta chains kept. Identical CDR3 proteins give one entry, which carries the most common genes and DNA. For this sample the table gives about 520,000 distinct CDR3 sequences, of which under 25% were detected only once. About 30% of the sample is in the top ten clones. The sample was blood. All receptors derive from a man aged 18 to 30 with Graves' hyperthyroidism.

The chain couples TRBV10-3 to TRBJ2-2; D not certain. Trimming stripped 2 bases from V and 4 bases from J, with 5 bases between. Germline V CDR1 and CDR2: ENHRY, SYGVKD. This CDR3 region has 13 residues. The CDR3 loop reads CAISEKGTGELFF. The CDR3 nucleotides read TGTGCCATCAGTGAGAAGGGCACCGGGGAGCTGTTTTTT.

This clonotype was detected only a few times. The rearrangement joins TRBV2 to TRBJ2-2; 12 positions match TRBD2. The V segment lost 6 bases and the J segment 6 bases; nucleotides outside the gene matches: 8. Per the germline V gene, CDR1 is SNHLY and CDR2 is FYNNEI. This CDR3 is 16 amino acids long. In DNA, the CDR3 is TGTGCCAGCAGCTGGACTAGCGGGGCGGTGGCCGGGGAGCTGTTTTTT. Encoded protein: CASSWTSGAVAGELFF.

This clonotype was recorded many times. The CDR3 nucleotides read TGCAGCGTGTTCGGGACAGGATTCCAAGAGACCCAGTACTTC. Translation: CSVFGTGFQETQYF. This rearrangement joins TRBV29-1 to TRBJ2-5; 8 nucleotides align to TRBD1. V was pared by 6 bases and J by 1 base, with 7 bases of the junction left unmatched. CDR3 length equals 14 residues. Germline V gene sequence: CDR1 SQVTM, CDR2 ANQGSEA. Filled out from reference TRBV29-1 and TRBJ2-5, the complete variable domain reads SAVISQKPSRDICQRGTSLTIQCQVDSQVTMMFWYRQQPGQSLTLIATANQGSEATYESGFVIDKFPISRPNLTFSTLTVSNMSPEDSSIYLCSVFGTGFQETQYFGPGTRLLVL.

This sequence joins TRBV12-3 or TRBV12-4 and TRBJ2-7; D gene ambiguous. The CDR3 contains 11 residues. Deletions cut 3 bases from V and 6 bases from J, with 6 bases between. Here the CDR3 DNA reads TGTGCCAGCAGTTTCGGTCCCGAGCAGTACTTC. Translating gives CASSFGPEQYF.

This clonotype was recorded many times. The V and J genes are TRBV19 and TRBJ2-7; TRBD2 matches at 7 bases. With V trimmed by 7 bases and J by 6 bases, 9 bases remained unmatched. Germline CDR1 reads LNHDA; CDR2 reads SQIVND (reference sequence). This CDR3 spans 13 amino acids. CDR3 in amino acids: CASTAGPVGEQYF. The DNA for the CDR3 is TGTGCCAGTACAGCGGGGCCTGTCGGCGAGCAGTACTTC.

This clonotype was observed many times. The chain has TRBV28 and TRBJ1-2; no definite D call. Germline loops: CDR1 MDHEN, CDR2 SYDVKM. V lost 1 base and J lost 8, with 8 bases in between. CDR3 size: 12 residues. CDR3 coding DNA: TGTGCCAGCAGTTTATTTGCCCAAGGCTACACCTTC. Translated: CASSLFAQGYTF.

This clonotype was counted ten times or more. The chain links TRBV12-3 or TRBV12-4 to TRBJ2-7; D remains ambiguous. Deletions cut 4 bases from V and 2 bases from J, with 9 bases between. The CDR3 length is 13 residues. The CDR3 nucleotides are TGTGCCAGCAGTTATTCCGGGCCCTACGAGCAGTACTTC. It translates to CASSYSGPYEQYF.

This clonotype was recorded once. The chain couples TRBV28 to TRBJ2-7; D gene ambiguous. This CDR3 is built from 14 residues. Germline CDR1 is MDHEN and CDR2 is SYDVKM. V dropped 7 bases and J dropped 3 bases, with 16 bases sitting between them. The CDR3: CASNNPGGFYEQYF. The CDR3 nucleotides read TGTGCCAGCAACAACCCGGGTGGGTTCTACGAGCAGTACTTC. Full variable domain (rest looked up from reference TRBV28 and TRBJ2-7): DVKVTQSSRYLVKRTGEKVFLECVQDMDHENMFWYRQDPGLGLRLIYFSYDVKMKEKGDIPEGYSVSREKKERFSLILESASTNQTSMYLCASNNPGGFYEQYFGPGTRLTVT.

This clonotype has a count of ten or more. CDR3 loop: CAISESGQTVGNTIYF. In nucleotides, the CDR3 is TGTGCCATCAGTGAGAGCGGACAGACCGTGGGAAACACCATATATTTT. This rearrangement joins TRBV10-3 to TRBJ1-3; D possibly corresponds to TRBD1 (6 bases). Germline V gives CDR1 ENHRY, CDR2 SYGVKD. V was trimmed by 2 bases and J by 4 bases, leaving 15 bases between them. The CDR3 consists of 16 residues.

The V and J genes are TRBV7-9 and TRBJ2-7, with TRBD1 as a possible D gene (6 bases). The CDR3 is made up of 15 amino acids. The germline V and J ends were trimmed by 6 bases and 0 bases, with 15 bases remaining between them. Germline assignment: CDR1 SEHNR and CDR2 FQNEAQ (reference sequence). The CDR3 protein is CASSSDRLPSYEQYF. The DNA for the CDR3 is TGTGCCAGCAGTTCCGACAGGCTTCCCTCCTACGAGCAGTACTTC.

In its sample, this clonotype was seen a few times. The CDR3 loop reads CASSGRKATTGELFF. The CDR3 bases are TGTGCCAGTAGTGGGAGGAAGGCTACGACCGGGGAGCTGTTTTTT. The genes are TRBV19 and TRBJ2-2, with a weak D call TRBD2 (6 bases). The CDR3 consists of 15 residues. Germline CDR1 reads LNHDA; CDR2 reads SQIVND (reference sequence). Trimming cost V 5 bases and J 5 bases, with 15 bases left between them. Using reference TRBV19 and TRBJ2-2 for the parts outside the CDR3, the full variable domain is DGGITQSPKYLFRKEGQNVTLSCEQNLNHDAMYWYRQDPGQGLRLIYYSQIVNDFQKGDIAEGYSVSREKKESFPLTVTSAQKNPTAFYLCASSGRKATTGELFFGEGSRLTVL.

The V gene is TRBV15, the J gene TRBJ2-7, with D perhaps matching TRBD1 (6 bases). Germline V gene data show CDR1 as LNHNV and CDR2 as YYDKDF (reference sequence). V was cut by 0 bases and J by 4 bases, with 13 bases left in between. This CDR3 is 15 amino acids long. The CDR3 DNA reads TGTGCCACCAGCAGAGACCCCGGGACACCTTACGAGCAGTACTTC. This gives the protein CATSRDPGTPYEQYF.

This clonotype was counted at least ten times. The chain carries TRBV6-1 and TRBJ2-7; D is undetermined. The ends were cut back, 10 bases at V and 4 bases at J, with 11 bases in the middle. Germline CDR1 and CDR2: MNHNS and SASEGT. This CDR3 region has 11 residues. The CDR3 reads CATNSQYEQYF. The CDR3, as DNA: TGTGCCACCAACAGCCAATACGAGCAGTACTTC.

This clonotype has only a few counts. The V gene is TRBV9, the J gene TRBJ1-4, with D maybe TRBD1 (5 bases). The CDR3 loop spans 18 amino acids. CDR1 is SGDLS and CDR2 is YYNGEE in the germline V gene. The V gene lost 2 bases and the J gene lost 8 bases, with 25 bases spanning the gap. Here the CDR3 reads CASSVQGFGRGEEEKLFF. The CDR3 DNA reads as TGTGCCAGCAGCGTCCAAGGGTTCGGACGGGGGGAGGAGGAAAAACTGTTTTTT.

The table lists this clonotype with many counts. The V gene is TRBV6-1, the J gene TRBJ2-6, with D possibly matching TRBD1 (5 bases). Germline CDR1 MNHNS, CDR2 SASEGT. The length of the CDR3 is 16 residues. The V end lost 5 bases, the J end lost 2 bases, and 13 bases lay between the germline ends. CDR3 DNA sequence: TGTGCCAGCAGTAAGGGGAAGCTCGCTGGGGCCAACGTCCTGACTTTC. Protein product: CASSKGKLAGANVLTF.